This record covers a single TCR beta chain. As yet, its antigen is unknown. This sample is drawn from a study of a mutant IDH1 vaccine in newly diagnosed glioma. Background on the study: A roughly 62% male, approximately 38% female split and a mean age of approximately 40 years characterized treated patients. Most had both radiotherapy and temozolomide beforehand; others had only one.

Study findings and constraints: Among top peripheral T cell clonotypes, changes seemed unrelated to pseudoprogression.

The CDR3 extends over 15 amino acids. Trimming cost V 3 bases and J 1 base, with 10 bases left between them. Germline CDR1 MRHNA, CDR2 SNTAGT. Sequencing was performed with immunoSEQ multiplex PCR; in TCRdb, only in-frame clones are kept and a portion is missing. The sample includes about 23,000 clones, approximately 90% seen only once; the top ten take over 9%. Documented time point: baseline, week 1 (first vaccination visit). Described treatment: pre-vaccination baseline after standard-of-care therapy. The rearrangement joins TRBV6-4 to TRBJ2-1, with D possibly matching TRBD2 (5 bases). The sequence came from a man in his thirties or forties with glioma. The source material was PBMCs, sampled from a glioma patient treated with radiotherapy, temozolomide or both. The CDR3 sequence: CASSEEAESYNEQFF. In nucleotides, the CDR3 is TGTGCCAGCAGTGAAGAAGCGGAATCCTACAATGAGCAGTTCTTC.